These 6 T cell receptor beta chains were sequenced from one sample in a study of OX40 agonist ivuxolimab in advanced cancers. Using immunoSEQ multiplex PCR, the repertoire was profiled, and TCRdb retains in-frame clones only, with some absent. Altogether around 65,000 clones are present, more than 85% being singletons, with the ten largest covering roughly 12%. The material was CD4+ or CD8+ T cells sorted from blood, obtained in a trial of the OX40 agonist ivuxolimab. These receptors were taken from an adult with an advanced solid tumor such as melanoma, head and neck, liver or kidney cancer.

V gene TRBV5-4 combines with J gene TRBJ2-1; 12 bases agree with TRBD1. The CDR3 has 18 residues. CDR1 is SGHNT, CDR2 YYREEE, per germline (reference sequence). J was trimmed by 9 bases and V by 4 bases; bases with no gene match: 17. The CDR3 here is CASSRPYDSGTGGGEQFF. For the CDR3, the DNA is TGTGCCAGCAGCCGCCCTTACGACTCCGGGACAGGGGGCGGTGAGCAGTTCTTC. Complete variable domain (other parts from reference TRBV5-4 and TRBJ2-1): ETGVTQSPTHLIKTRGQQVTLRCSSQSGHNTVSWYQQALGQGPQFIFQYYREEENGRGNFPPRFSGLQFPNYSSELNVNALELDDSALYLCASSRPYDSGTGGGEQFFGPGTRLTVL.

V gene TRBV19 combines with J gene TRBJ1-1; D not certain. The CDR3 runs to 15 residues. Germline V gene lookup returns CDR1 LNHDA and CDR2 SQIVND (reference sequence). Trimming pared 5 bases from V and 0 bases from J, leaving 13 bases between. DNA of the CDR3: TGTGCCAGTAGTTCTAAATGGGGAATGAACACTGAAGCTTTCTTT. Its translation: CASSSKWGMNTEAFF.

The chain uses TRBV6-4 and TRBJ2-2, with D possibly called TRBD1 or TRBD2 (6 bases each). The CDR3 has 15 amino acids. The V gene's germline CDR1 is MRHNA and CDR2 SNTAGT. V was clipped by 6 bases and J by 4 bases, with 15 bases between them. The CDR3 nucleotides are TGTGCCAGCAGAGGAAAGGGGGAGGCCACCGGGGAGCTGTTTTTT. It yields the protein CASRGKGEATGELFF.

This clone was observed a handful of times. The genes are TRBV6-1 and TRBJ1-2; 7 bases fit TRBD1. From germline, CDR1 is MNHNS and CDR2 SASEGT. V lost 1 base and J lost 6; bases outside the gene matches: 5. This CDR3 is 14 amino acids long. The CDR3 nucleotides read TGTGCCAGCAGTGAAGGGTCAGGGGGGGATGGCTACACCTTC. It codes for CASSEGSGGDGYTF.

The chain carries TRBV19 and TRBJ2-1; perhaps TRBD2 as D (6 bases). The ends were cut back, 4 bases at V and 0 bases at J, with 10 bases in the middle. Germline V gives CDR1 LNHDA, CDR2 SQIVND (reference sequence). The CDR3 sequence is 15 residues long. In DNA form, the CDR3 reads TGTGCCAGTAGTACAACTAGCATCTCCTACAATGAGCAGTTCTTC. Protein sequence: CASSTTSISYNEQFF.

The V gene is TRBV5-5, the J gene TRBJ2-3; 7 positions match TRBD1. The length of the CDR3 is 14 residues. Trimming took 4 bases from V and 2 from J; bases not matched to a gene: 4. Germline-derived CDR1 and CDR2 are SGHKS and YYEKEE (reference sequence). In DNA, the CDR3 is TGTGCCAGCAGCCCCGACAGGGCCACAGATACGCAGTATTTT. This sequence encodes CASSPDRATDTQYF. Looking up the rest from reference TRBV5-5 and TRBJ2-3 gives the full variable domain: DAGVTQSPTHLIKTRGQQVTLRCSPISGHKSVSWYQQVLGQGPQFIFQYYEKEERGRGNFPDRFSARQFPNYSSELNVNALLLGDSALYLCASSPDRATDTQYFGPGTRLTVL.